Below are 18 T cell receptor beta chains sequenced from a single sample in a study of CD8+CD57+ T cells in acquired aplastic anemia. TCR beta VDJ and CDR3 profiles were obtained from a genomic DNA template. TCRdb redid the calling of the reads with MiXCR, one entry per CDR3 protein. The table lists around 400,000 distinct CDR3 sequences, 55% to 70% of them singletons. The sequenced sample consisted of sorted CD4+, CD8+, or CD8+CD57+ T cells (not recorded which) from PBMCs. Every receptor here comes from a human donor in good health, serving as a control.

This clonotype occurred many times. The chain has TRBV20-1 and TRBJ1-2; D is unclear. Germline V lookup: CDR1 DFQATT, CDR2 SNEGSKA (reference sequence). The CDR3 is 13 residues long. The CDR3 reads CSPGESGRRGYTF. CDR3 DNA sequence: TGCAGCCCTGGTGAGTCAGGTCGGAGAGGCTACACCTTC.

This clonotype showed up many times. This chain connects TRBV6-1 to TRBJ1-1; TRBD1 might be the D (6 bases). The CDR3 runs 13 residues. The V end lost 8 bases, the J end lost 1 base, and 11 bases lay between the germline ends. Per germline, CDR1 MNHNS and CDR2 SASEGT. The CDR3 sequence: CASRRGTNTEAFF. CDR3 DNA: TGTGCCAGCCGGAGGGGGACGAACACTGAAGCTTTCTTT.

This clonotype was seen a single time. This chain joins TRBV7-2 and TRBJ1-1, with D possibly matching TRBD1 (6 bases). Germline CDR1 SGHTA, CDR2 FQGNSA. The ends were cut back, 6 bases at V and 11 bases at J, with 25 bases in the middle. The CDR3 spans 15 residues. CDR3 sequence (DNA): TGTGCCAGCAGTATGACTGCGGGAGGACAGTACGAGGCTTTCTTT. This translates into CASSMTAGGQYEAFF.

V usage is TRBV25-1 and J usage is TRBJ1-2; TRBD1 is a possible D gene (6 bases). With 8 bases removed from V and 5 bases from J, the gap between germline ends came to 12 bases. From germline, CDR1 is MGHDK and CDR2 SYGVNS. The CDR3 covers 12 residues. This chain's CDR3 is CASAEGGYGYTF. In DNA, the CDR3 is TGTGCCAGCGCGGAGGGGGGGTATGGCTACACCTTC.

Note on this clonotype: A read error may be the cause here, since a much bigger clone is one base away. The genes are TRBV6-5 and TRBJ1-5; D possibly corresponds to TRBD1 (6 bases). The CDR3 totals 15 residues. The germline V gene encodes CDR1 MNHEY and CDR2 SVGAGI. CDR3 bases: TGTGCCAGCAGTCCCGGGGGTGGGGGCAATCAGCCCCAGCGTTTT. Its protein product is CASSPGGGGNQPQRF.

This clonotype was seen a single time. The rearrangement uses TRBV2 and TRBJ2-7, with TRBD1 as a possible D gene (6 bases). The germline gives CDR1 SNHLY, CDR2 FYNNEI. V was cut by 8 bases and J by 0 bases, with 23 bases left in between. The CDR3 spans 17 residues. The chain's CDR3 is CASSGTTVWLSSYEQYF. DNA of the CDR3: TGTGCCAGCTCCGGGACAACAGTATGGCTCAGCTCCTACGAGCAGTACTTC.

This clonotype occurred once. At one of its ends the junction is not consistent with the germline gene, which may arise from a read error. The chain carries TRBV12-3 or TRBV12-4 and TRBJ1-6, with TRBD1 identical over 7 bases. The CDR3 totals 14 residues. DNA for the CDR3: TGTGCCAGCAGCGTGACCAGGGGGAATTCGCCCCTCCACTTT. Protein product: CASSVTRGNSPLHF.

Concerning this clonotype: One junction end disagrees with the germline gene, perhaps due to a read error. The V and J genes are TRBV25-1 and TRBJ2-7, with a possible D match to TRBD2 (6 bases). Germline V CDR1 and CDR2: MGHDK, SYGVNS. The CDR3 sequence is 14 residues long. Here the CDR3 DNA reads TGTGCCAGCAGTATCGGGGGACCAAACTACAAGCAGTACTTC. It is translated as CASSIGGPNYKQYF.

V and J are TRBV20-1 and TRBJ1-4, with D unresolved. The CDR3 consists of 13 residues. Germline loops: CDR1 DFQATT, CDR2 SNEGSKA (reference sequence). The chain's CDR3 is CSALAGCYNELFF. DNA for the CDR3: TGCAGCGCCCTAGCGGGGTGCTACAATGAACTGTTTTTT.

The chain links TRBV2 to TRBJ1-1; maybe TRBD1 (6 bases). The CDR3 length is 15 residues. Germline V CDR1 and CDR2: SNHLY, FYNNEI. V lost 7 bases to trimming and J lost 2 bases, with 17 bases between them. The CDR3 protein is CASITNRVDNTEAFF. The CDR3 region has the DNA TGTGCCAGCATTACAAACAGGGTGGATAACACTGAAGCTTTCTTT.

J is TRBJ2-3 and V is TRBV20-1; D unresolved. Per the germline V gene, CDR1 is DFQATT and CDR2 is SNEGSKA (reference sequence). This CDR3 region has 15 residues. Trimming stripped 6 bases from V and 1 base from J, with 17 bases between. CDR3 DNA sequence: TGCAGTGCCTATAGAATAGTGAGCGGCACAGATACGCAGTATTTT. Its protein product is CSAYRIVSGTDTQYF.

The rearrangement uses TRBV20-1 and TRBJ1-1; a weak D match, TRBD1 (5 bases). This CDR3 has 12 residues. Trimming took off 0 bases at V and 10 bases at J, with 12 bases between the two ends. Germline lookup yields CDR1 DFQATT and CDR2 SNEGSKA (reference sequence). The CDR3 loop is CSARDRAGGAFF. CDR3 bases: TGCAGTGCTAGAGATCGTGCGGGGGGAGCTTTCTTT.

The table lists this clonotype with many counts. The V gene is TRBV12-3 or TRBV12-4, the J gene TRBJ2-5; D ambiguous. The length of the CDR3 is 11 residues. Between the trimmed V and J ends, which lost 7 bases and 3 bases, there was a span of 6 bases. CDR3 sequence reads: CASKVKETQYF. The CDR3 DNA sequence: TGTGCCAGCAAAGTTAAAGAGACCCAGTACTTC.

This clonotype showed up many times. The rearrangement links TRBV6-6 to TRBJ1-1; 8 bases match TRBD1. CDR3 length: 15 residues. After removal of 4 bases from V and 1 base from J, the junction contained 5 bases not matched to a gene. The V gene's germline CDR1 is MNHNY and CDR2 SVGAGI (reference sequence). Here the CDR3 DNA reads TGTGCCAGCAGTTCTCCGGACAGGGCGAACACTGAAGCTTTCTTT. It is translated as CASSSPDRANTEAFF.

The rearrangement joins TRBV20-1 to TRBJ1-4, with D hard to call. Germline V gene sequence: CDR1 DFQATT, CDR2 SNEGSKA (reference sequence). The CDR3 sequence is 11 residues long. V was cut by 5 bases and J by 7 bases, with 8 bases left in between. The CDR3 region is CSAGMGEKLFF. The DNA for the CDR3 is TGCAGTGCTGGCATGGGTGAAAAACTGTTTTTT.

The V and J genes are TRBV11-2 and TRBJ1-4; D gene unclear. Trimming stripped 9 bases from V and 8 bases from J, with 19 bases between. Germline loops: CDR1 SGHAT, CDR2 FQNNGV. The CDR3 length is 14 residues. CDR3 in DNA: TGTGCCAGTAGGCTTAGTGCTAGCAGAGAAAAACTGTTTTTT. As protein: CASRLSASREKLFF.

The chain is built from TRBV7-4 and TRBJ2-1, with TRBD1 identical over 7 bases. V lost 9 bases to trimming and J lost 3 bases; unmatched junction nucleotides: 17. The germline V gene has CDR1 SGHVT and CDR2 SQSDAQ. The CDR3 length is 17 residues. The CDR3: CASRRTGIGGRYNEQFF. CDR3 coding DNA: TGTGCCAGTAGGCGGACAGGCATAGGAGGCCGCTACAATGAGCAGTTCTTC.

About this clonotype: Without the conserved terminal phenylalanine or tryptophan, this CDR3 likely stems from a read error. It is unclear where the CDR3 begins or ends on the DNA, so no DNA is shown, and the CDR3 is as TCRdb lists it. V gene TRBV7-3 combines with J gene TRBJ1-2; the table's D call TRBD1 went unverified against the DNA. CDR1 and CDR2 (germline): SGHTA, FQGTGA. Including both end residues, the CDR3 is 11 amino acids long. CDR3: CASSSGGGYNS.